The 28 T cell receptor beta chains below all came from one sample that was sequenced in a study of CD8 T cells in Susac syndrome. When the RNA was reverse transcribed, random hexamers were used with an input of roughly 0.45 to 1 ug. A single record per CDR3 protein comes from TCRdb applying MiXCR to the immunoSEQ multiplex PCR reads. The repertoire holds some 160,000 distinct CDR3 sequences, with just over 90% as singletons. Sequenced: CD4+ T cells from PBMCs. These receptors were collected from a human donor in good health.

This chain uses TRBV12-3 or TRBV12-4 with TRBJ2-7; the match to TRBD1 covers 8 bases. This CDR3 comprises 16 residues. V trimming: 4 bases; J trimming: 2 bases; junction bases outside the gene matches: 10. Written as DNA, the CDR3 is TGTGCCAGCAGTTCCACAACAGGGGGAAGACCCTACGAGCAGTACTTC. This encodes CASSSTTGGRPYEQYF.

The V and J genes are TRBV29-1 and TRBJ1-4; D is undetermined. Looked up from germline, CDR1 is SQVTM and CDR2 is ANQGSEA. The CDR3 extends over 13 amino acids. Trimming left V 2 bases short and J 4 bases short, with 8 bases between. The CDR3 DNA follows: TGCAGCGTTGAAATTCAGAGTAATGAAAAACTGTTTTTT. This codes for CSVEIQSNEKLFF.

This clonotype was recorded only once. This chain uses TRBV5-4 with TRBJ2-7, with no clear D. Looked up from germline, CDR1 is SGHNT and CDR2 is YYREEE (reference sequence). The length of the CDR3 is 14 residues. V lost 3 bases and J 5 bases, leaving 15 bases between the germline ends. The CDR3 spells CASSSRTNWNEQYF. In DNA form, the CDR3 reads TGTGCCAGCAGCTCTAGGACCAACTGGAACGAGCAGTACTTC. Looking up the rest from reference TRBV5-4 and TRBJ2-7 gives the full variable domain: ETGVTQSPTHLIKTRGQQVTLRCSSQSGHNTVSWYQQALGQGPQFIFQYYREEENGRGNFPPRFSGLQFPNYSSELNVNALELDDSALYLCASSSRTNWNEQYFGPGTRLTVT.

This chain joins TRBV30 and TRBJ2-7; TRBD2 aligns across 7 bases. Losses at the gene ends were 8 bases for V and 3 bases for J; bases not matched to a gene: 10. Germline lookup yields CDR1 GTSNPN and CDR2 SVGIG (reference sequence). The CDR3 contains 13 residues. The CDR3 spells CAQGSGFYYEQYF. The DNA for the CDR3 is TGTGCCCAGGGTAGCGGGTTCTACTACGAGCAGTACTTC. Drawing the rest from reference TRBV30 and TRBJ2-7, the complete variable domain is SQTIHQWPATLVQPVGSPLSLECTVEGTSNPNLYWYRQAAGRGLQLLFYSVGIGQISSEVPQNLSASRPQDRQFILSSKKLLLSDSGFYLCAQGSGFYYEQYFGPGTRLTVT.

The chain couples TRBV19 to TRBJ1-1; D is ambiguous. Per the germline V gene, CDR1 is LNHDA and CDR2 is SQIVND (reference sequence). There are 13 residues in the CDR3. V dropped 0 bases and J dropped 8 bases, with 10 bases sitting between them. CDR3 coding DNA: TGTGCCAGTAGTATAGAAGGCAAAGGAGAAGCTTTCTTT. Translating it yields CASSIEGKGEAFF. The whole variable domain, filled in from reference TRBV19 and TRBJ1-1, reads DGGITQSPKYLFRKEGQNVTLSCEQNLNHDAMYWYRQDPGQGLRLIYYSQIVNDFQKGDIAEGYSVSREKKESFPLTVTSAQKNPTAFYLCASSIEGKGEAFFGQGTRLTVV.

This sequence joins TRBV7-2 and TRBJ2-3, with 12 bases aligning to TRBD2. The CDR3 contains 16 residues. V lost 1 base to trimming and J lost 2 bases; unmatched junction nucleotides: 1. CDR1 is SGHTA and CDR2 is FQGNSA in the germline V gene. The CDR3 DNA reads as TGTGCCAGCAGCTTAGGACTAGCGGGGGCCACAGATACGCAGTATTTT. Translation gives CASSLGLAGATDTQYF.

V is TRBV20-1 and J is TRBJ1-4; D unresolved. Per the germline V gene, CDR1 is DFQATT and CDR2 is SNEGSKA (reference sequence). V gave up 5 bases and J gave up 0 bases, with 7 bases separating them. This CDR3 is built from 13 residues. CDR3 DNA: TGCAGTGCTCTGACTGCAACTAATGAAAAACTGTTTTTT. Translating gives CSALTATNEKLFF.

V and J are TRBV7-2 and TRBJ1-1; the D gene is possibly TRBD1 (6 bases). CDR1 and CDR2 from the germline V gene are SGHTA and FQGNSA. This CDR3 region has 14 residues. Trimming stripped 6 bases from V and 0 bases from J, with 11 bases between. CDR3 residues: CASSSWTVNTEAFF. In nucleotides, the CDR3 is TGTGCCAGCAGTTCCTGGACAGTGAACACTGAAGCTTTCTTT.

This chain uses TRBV20-1 with TRBJ2-5; 7 bases are shared with TRBD1. CDR3 size: 12 residues. Per the germline V gene, CDR1 is DFQATT and CDR2 is SNEGSKA (reference sequence). The junction had 4 bases not matched to a gene; V was cut back by 5 bases and J by 4 bases. The CDR3 DNA reads as TGCAGTGCTGGTAGACAGGGAGAGACCCAGTACTTC. Translated: CSAGRQGETQYF.

J is TRBJ1-5 and V is TRBV18; 9 bases align to TRBD1. After removal of 4 bases from V and 7 bases from J, the junction contained 11 bases not matched to a gene. This CDR3 spans 16 amino acids. Germline V gene sequence: CDR1 KGHSH, CDR2 LQKENI. The CDR3 loop reads CASSLVMGQGSQPQHF. The CDR3 nucleotides read TGTGCCAGCTCACTAGTGATGGGACAGGGATCGCAGCCCCAGCATTTT.

The chain employs TRBV5-1 and TRBJ2-1; 7 bases align to TRBD1. Germline V CDR1 and CDR2: SGHRS, YFSETQ. V dropped 0 bases and J dropped 6; count of bases not matched to a gene: 9. This CDR3 has 16 amino acids. CDR3 sequence: CASSLAPGQLGNEQFF. DNA of the CDR3: TGCGCCAGCAGCTTGGCCCCGGGACAGTTAGGCAATGAGCAGTTCTTC.

The chain joins TRBV29-1 to TRBJ2-1; TRBD1 matches at 10 bases. The germline CDR1 and CDR2 sequences are SQVTM and ANQGSEA. V lost 4 bases, J lost 4 bases, and 1 base stayed unmatched. This CDR3 comprises 13 residues. The CDR3 is CSVGTGGYNEQFF. The CDR3 coding sequence is TGCAGCGTTGGGACAGGGGGTTACAATGAGCAGTTCTTC.

The CDR3 nucleotides are TGTGCCAGTTCGCCTTGGGGGACAGGGGACACCGGGGAGCTGTTTTTT. Its protein product is CASSPWGTGDTGELFF. This chain links TRBV2 with TRBJ2-2, with TRBD1 matching over 10 bases. The germline V gene encodes CDR1 SNHLY and CDR2 FYNNEI. The trim removed 9 bases at V and 3 bases at J, leaving 10 bases unmatched. The CDR3 extends over 16 amino acids.

V gene TRBV19 combines with J gene TRBJ2-1; possible D gene TRBD2, 6 bases. The V end lost 4 bases, the J end lost 0 bases, and 13 bases lay between the germline ends. Germline assignment: CDR1 LNHDA and CDR2 SQIVND (reference sequence). This CDR3 has 16 residues. CDR3: CASSKIAAPSYNEQFF. CDR3 in DNA: TGTGCCAGTAGTAAGATAGCGGCCCCCTCCTACAATGAGCAGTTCTTC.

The rearrangement uses TRBV24-1 and TRBJ2-1; a possible D gene is TRBD1 (5 bases). Germline V lookup: CDR1 KGHDR, CDR2 SFDVKD. Trimming stripped 4 bases from V and 10 bases from J, with 10 bases between. The CDR3 loop spans 12 amino acids. The CDR3 spells CATSDAHREQFF. The DNA of the CDR3 is TGTGCCACCAGTGACGCGCACAGGGAGCAGTTCTTC.

This chain connects TRBV7-2 to TRBJ2-6; a possible D gene is TRBD2 (6 bases). Looked up from germline, CDR1 is SGHTA and CDR2 is FQGNSA. Trimming shortened V by 1 base and J by 0 bases, and 10 bases separated the two germline ends. There are 17 residues in the CDR3. The CDR3 DNA reads TGTGCCAGCAGCTTAGTCGGGGGAAGCTCTGGGGCCAACGTCCTGACTTTC. Protein product: CASSLVGGSSGANVLTF. Variable domain in full (rest from reference TRBV7-2 and TRBJ2-6): GAGVSQSPSNKVTEKGKDVELRCDPISGHTALYWYRQSLGQGLEFLIYFQGNSAPDKSGLPSDRFSAERTGGSVSTLTIQRTQQEDSAVYLCASSLVGGSSGANVLTFGAGSRLTVL.

CDR3 sequence (DNA): TGTGCCAGCACGGGACAGGGGGGCGAGCAGTACTTC. It yields the protein CASTGQGGEQYF. This chain connects TRBV5-4 to TRBJ2-7; TRBD1 aligns across 11 bases. Unmatched junction bases numbered 2, after V lost 6 bases and J lost 6 bases. Germline-derived CDR1 and CDR2 are SGHNT and YYREEE (reference sequence). The CDR3 is made up of 12 amino acids.

V usage is TRBV2 and J usage is TRBJ2-1, with 10 positions matching TRBD2. The V gene's germline CDR1 is SNHLY and CDR2 FYNNEI. Trimming took 6 bases from V and 7 from J; bases not matched to a gene: 0. The CDR3 totals 12 residues. The CDR3 DNA reads TGTGCCAGCAGGACTAGCGGGAATGAGCAGTTCTTC. It is translated as CASRTSGNEQFF.

This clonotype was seen only once. The chain recombines TRBV5-1 with TRBJ2-6; D unresolved. Trimming cost V 6 bases and J 0 bases, with 10 bases left between them. The CDR3 sequence is 15 residues long. Germline values: CDR1 SGHRS, CDR2 YFSETQ. Written as DNA, the CDR3 is TGCGCCAGCACCCTAACAGCCTCTGGGGCCAACGTCCTGACTTTC. Translated, it gives CASTLTASGANVLTF.

The chain joins TRBV7-6 to TRBJ2-7; D unresolved. This CDR3 spans 12 amino acids. Germline V gene sequence: CDR1 SGHVS, CDR2 FNYEAQ. Trimming took 5 bases from V and 7 from J, leaving 12 bases between them. The CDR3 here is CASSPPLSEQYF. The CDR3 DNA reads as TGTGCCAGCAGCCCCCCCTTGAGTGAGCAGTACTTC.

The chain joins TRBV21-1 to TRBJ2-7; the listed D gene, TRBD1, was not tested against the DNA. TRBV21-1 is labeled a pseudogene. This CDR3 contains 11 residues. In DNA, the CDR3 is TGTGCCAGCAGCGCTACAGGTCGTTGGGACTTC. Its protein is CASSATGRWDF.

The chain is built from TRBV21-1 and TRBJ2-1; TRBD2 was called by the table and not checked on the DNA. TRBV21-1 is a pseudogene locus. The CDR3 extends over 16 amino acids. The CDR3 region is CASSKEKGSSNNEQFF. The CDR3 nucleotides read TGTGCCAGCAGCAAAGAGAAGGGCTCCTCCAACAATGAGCAGTTCTTC.

V gene TRBV5-1 combines with J gene TRBJ2-5; no firm D call. V was clipped by 0 bases and J by 5 bases, with 8 bases between them. CDR3 size: 13 residues. Looked up from germline, CDR1 is SGHRS and CDR2 is YFSETQ. The CDR3 loop is CASSLVVVETQYF. The CDR3 nucleotides read TGCGCCAGCAGCTTGGTGGTAGTGGAGACCCAGTACTTC.

In this sample, this clonotype turned up a few times. This chain connects TRBV20-1 to TRBJ1-1; possibly TRBD1 for D (5 bases). Germline V CDR1 and CDR2: DFQATT, SNEGSKA (reference sequence). The CDR3 loop spans 15 amino acids. Trimming left V 3 bases short and J 2 bases short, with 16 bases between. CDR3 DNA sequence: TGCAGTGCTAGGGACCTGGGGCAGGCTAACACTGAAGCTTTCTTT. It is translated as CSARDLGQANTEAFF.

The chain links TRBV28 to TRBJ1-2, with D possibly TRBD1 on 5 matching bases. From germline, CDR1 is MDHEN and CDR2 SYDVKM. V was pared by 4 bases and J by 4 bases, with 16 bases between. This CDR3 is built from 15 residues. CDR3 region: CASSSVTVKGYGYTF. The CDR3 bases are TGTGCCAGCAGTTCCGTGACAGTTAAGGGCTATGGCTACACCTTC.

The V call is TRBV7-8, the J call TRBJ2-2; 8 bases map to TRBD1. CDR3 size: 15 residues. Germline loops: CDR1 SGHVS, CDR2 FQNEAQ. V gave up 5 bases and J gave up 4 bases; unmatched junction bases: 6. This CDR3 reads CASSDDRGGTGELFF. The CDR3 nucleotides read TGTGCCAGCAGCGACGACAGGGGAGGCACCGGGGAGCTGTTTTTT.

The rearrangement links TRBV7-2 to TRBJ2-1; TRBD2 matches at 15 bases. The length of the CDR3 is 19 residues. Unmatched junction bases numbered 8, after V lost 5 bases and J lost 0 bases. Germline V gene data show CDR1 as SGHTA and CDR2 as FQGNSA. DNA for the CDR3: TGTGCCAGCAGCAAACCGGGACTAGCGGGGGGAAACTCCTACAATGAGCAGTTCTTC. It translates to CASSKPGLAGGNSYNEQFF.

The V and J genes are TRBV6-2 or TRBV6-3 and TRBJ1-1, with D unclear. The V gene lost 2 bases and the J gene lost 1 base, with 14 bases spanning the gap. CDR1 and CDR2 (germline): MNHEY, SVGEGT. CDR3 length equals 16 residues. This CDR3 is CASSYEREKQNTEAFF. The CDR3 DNA sequence: TGTGCCAGCAGTTACGAACGGGAGAAGCAGAACACTGAAGCTTTCTTT.